This TCR beta chain was sequenced in a study of T cells in Graves' hyperthyroidism and ophthalmopathy. Study-wide results and caveats: Blood samples included most of the expanded thyroid clonotypes exceeding 0.001.

Thyroid ultrasound and orbital computed tomography, with clinical symptoms and serum thyroxine and TRAb, informed diagnoses. TCR beta CDR3 regions were amplified from RNA transcripts. In the first-round RT-PCR of the TCR CDR3, the HTBI primer set was used. TCRdb re-derived calls from the multiplex PCR reads in MiXCR, one entry per CDR3 protein. The top ten hold roughly 20% of the sample, which has 540,000 or so distinct CDR3 sequences, around 45% seen once. This clonotype came up once. Antigen unknown. V shed 6 bases, J shed 10 bases, and the junction held 13 bases outside the gene matches. Germline V CDR1 and CDR2: DFQATT, SNEGSKA (reference sequence). The length of the CDR3 is 15 residues.

This clonotype was sampled from an adult woman with Graves' disease, either hyperthyroidism or ophthalmopathy (not recorded which). Material: peripheral blood or thyroid tissue (not recorded which). The chain recombines TRBV20-1 with TRBJ1-6; 9 nucleotides align to TRBD1. This chain's CDR3 is CSAWDREVLGSPLHF. The CDR3 DNA is TGCAGTGCGTGGGACAGGGAGGTATTAGGGTCACCCCTCCACTTT.